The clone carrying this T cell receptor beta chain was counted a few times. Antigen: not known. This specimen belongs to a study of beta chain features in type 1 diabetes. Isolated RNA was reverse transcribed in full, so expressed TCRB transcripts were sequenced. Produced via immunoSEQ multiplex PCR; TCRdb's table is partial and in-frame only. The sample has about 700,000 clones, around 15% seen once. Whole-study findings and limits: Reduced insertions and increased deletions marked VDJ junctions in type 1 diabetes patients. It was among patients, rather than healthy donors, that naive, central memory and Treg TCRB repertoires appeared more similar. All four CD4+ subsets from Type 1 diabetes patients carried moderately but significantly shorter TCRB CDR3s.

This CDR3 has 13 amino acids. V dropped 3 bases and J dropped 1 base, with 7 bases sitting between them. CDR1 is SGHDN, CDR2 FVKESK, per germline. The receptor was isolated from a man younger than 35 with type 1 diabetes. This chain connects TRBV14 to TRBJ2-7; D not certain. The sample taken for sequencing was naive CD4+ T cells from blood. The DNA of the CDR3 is TGTGCCAGCAGCCATAGGCAGTCCTACGAGCAGTACTTC. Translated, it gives CASSHRQSYEQYF.